This T cell receptor (beta chain) emerged from a study of CD8+ T cells in alopecia areata. Sequencing used cDNA as its template, made by extracting RNA and reverse transcribing it. Assay: immunoSEQ multiplex PCR; the TCRdb copy retains only in-frame clones and omits some. The table lists around 100,000 clones, with no singletons. The germline CDR1 and CDR2 sequences are GKSSPN and SITVG. The V end lost 5 bases, the J end lost 0 bases, and 6 bases lay between the germline ends. This CDR3 spans 12 amino acids. The study, taken as a whole, reports: The study found higher clonality in lesional than normal scalp, especially in alopecia totalis/universalis.

This clone occurred a few times. Its antigen is not identified. Gene names refer to mouse genes. The CDR3 end falls 4 residues outside the read, so it is completed with the germline J gene. The chain uses TRBV31 and TRBJ2-5; maybe TRBD1 (6 bases). The sample was lesional skin. The sequence derives from a C3H/HeJ mouse with alopecia areata. Mouse MHC haplotype: H2-k. The CDR3 here is CAWGQNQDTQYF. The covered CDR3 bases are TGTGCCTGGGGACAGAACCAAGAC.